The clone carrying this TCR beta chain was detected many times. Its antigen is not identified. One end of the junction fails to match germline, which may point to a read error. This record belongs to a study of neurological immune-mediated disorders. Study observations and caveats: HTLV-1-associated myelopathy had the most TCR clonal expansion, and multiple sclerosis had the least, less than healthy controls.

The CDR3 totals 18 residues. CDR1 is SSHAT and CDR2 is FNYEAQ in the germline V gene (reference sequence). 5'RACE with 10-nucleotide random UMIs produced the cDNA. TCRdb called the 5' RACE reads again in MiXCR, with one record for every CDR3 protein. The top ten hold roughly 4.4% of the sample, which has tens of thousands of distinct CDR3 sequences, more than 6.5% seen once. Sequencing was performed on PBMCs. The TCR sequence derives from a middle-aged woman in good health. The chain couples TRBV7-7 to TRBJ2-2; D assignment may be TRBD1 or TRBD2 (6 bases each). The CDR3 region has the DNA TGTGCTAGCAGCTCATTAGAGGGGGAGACTAGGCCCCCCGGGGAGCTGTTTTTT. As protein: CASSSLEGETRPPGELFF.